Listed here are 24 T cell receptor beta chains from one sample, sequenced in a study of blood T cell repertoires in COVID-19. Measured with immunoSEQ multiplex PCR; TCRdb has only the in-frame clones, and not every one. The sample contains approximately 82,000 clones, around 80% of which appear only once. The sample comprised peripheral blood. These receptors all come from a woman in her seventies with acute or convalescent COVID-19.

The chain combines TRBV6-5 with TRBJ2-1, with D possibly TRBD1 on 6 matching bases. The CDR3 totals 15 residues. Germline lookup yields CDR1 MNHEY and CDR2 SVGAGI. Trimming left V 6 bases short and J 4 bases short, with 16 bases between. CDR3 sequence: CASSLSGTKYNEQFF. CDR3 DNA sequence: TGTGCCAGCAGCCTTTCCGGGACAAAGTACAATGAGCAGTTCTTC.

This clone was seen only once. The chain employs TRBV5-1 and TRBJ2-1, with a possible D match to TRBD2 (6 bases). This CDR3 has 15 amino acids. V lost 3 bases and J 5 bases, leaving 15 bases between the germline ends. Germline CDR1 and CDR2: SGHRS and YFSETQ. DNA of the CDR3: TGCGCCAGCAGCTCCCTGAGGGCTAGCGACAATGAGCAGTTCTTC. This translates into CASSSLRASDNEQFF.

The chain employs TRBV5-5 and TRBJ1-1; D uncertain. The germline CDR1 and CDR2 sequences are SGHKS and YYEKEE (reference sequence). Trimming removed 3 bases at V and 10 bases at J, with 16 bases between. The CDR3 runs to 13 residues. CDR3 DNA sequence: TGTGCCAGCAGCTCCGAACCTACGACACCAGCTTTCTTT. This encodes CASSSEPTTPAFF.

V gene TRBV7-3 combines with J gene TRBJ2-3, with D unclear. Per germline, CDR1 SGHTA and CDR2 FQGTGA. Deletions cut 2 bases from V and 2 bases from J, with 11 bases between. The CDR3 is made up of 15 amino acids. This CDR3 reads CASSLAGHSTDTQYF. The DNA of the CDR3 is TGTGCCAGCAGCTTAGCCGGTCACTCCACAGATACGCAGTATTTT.

The chain uses TRBV29-1 and TRBJ2-1, with TRBD1 identical over 8 bases. The V gene end was trimmed by 6 bases and the J gene end by 1 base; junction bases not matched to a gene: 5. Germline V CDR1 and CDR2: SQVTM, ANQGSEA. The CDR3 has 14 residues. CDR3 residues: CSVKDRGSYNEQFF. Here the CDR3 DNA reads TGCAGCGTCAAAGACAGGGGTTCCTACAATGAGCAGTTCTTC.

J is TRBJ2-1 and V is TRBV19; possible D gene TRBD2, 5 bases. Deletions cut 5 bases from V and 10 bases from J, with 27 bases between. CDR3 length equals 17 residues. Germline V lookup: CDR1 LNHDA, CDR2 SQIVND (reference sequence). The CDR3 spells CASSFSTSRGPSGEQFF. CDR3 bases: TGTGCCAGTAGTTTCAGTACCTCTCGAGGACCGTCGGGGGAGCAGTTCTTC.

This clone showed up just a few times. V usage is TRBV6-1 and J usage is TRBJ1-1; D call uncertain. In germline, CDR1 is MNHNS, CDR2 SASEGT. The germline V and J ends were trimmed by 0 bases and 5 bases, with 10 bases remaining between them. CDR3 length: 14 residues. The DNA for the CDR3 is TGTGCCAGCAGTGAAGCCTCCGGGGTGACTGAAGCTTTCTTT. Translating it yields CASSEASGVTEAFF.

Only a few counts were recorded for this clone. The chain uses TRBV5-1 and TRBJ1-3; possibly TRBD1 for D (5 bases). This CDR3 is built from 15 residues. V shed 3 bases and J shed 0 bases, with 10 bases lying between them. Germline values: CDR1 SGHRS, CDR2 YFSETQ. The CDR3 spells CASSSGHLSGNTIYF. As DNA, the CDR3 is TGCGCCAGCAGCTCAGGACATCTCTCTGGAAACACCATATATTTT.

J is TRBJ2-7 and V is TRBV3-1 (or the pseudogene TRBV3-2); 9 nucleotides line up with TRBD2. Germline V gene sequence: CDR1 LGHDT, CDR2 YNNKEL (reference sequence). CDR3 size: 15 residues. Trimming at V came to 4 bases and at J to 4 bases, leaving 8 bases not matched to a gene. The CDR3 reads CASSPITAGGYEQYF. CDR3 coding DNA: TGTGCCAGCAGCCCTATTACGGCGGGAGGGTACGAGCAGTACTTC.

This clone has just a few counts. V gene TRBV4-2 combines with J gene TRBJ2-1, with TRBD2 identical over 8 bases. The CDR3 spans 18 residues. Losses at the gene ends were 1 base for V and 7 bases for J; bases not matched to a gene: 15. Germline V lookup: CDR1 LGHNA, CDR2 YNFKEQ. The CDR3 DNA sequence: TGTGCCAGCAGCCAAGTCAGTCGCGCGGGAGGTCTTGGTAATGAGCAGTTCTTC. Amino acid sequence: CASSQVSRAGGLGNEQFF.

This chain links TRBV11-1 with TRBJ1-2; 9 nucleotides align to TRBD1. Germline CDR1 SGHAT, CDR2 FQDESV (reference sequence). The CDR3 is made up of 14 amino acids. V lost 6 bases and J lost 2; bases outside the gene matches: 4. The CDR3 nucleotides are TGTGCCAGCAGTTTTGACAGGGGGAACTATGGCTACACCTTC. Its protein is CASSFDRGNYGYTF.

The chain uses TRBV12-5 and TRBJ2-5; possible D gene TRBD2, 7 bases. Germline CDR1 and CDR2: LGHNT and FRNRAP. V was cut by 5 bases and J by 4 bases, with 14 bases left in between. This CDR3 comprises 14 residues. Here the CDR3 reads CASGPPGGRETQYF. The DNA of the CDR3 is TGTGCTAGTGGTCCCCCGGGGGGCCGAGAGACCCAGTACTTC.

This rearrangement joins TRBV5-4 to TRBJ2-1; TRBD2 matches at 10 bases. This CDR3 is 15 amino acids long. Germline CDR1 reads SGHNT; CDR2 reads YYREEE (reference sequence). Trimming removed 3 bases from V and 5 bases from J; junction bases left unmatched: 5. DNA for the CDR3: TGTGCCAGCAGCTCTCGGACTAGCGGAAACAATGAGCAGTTCTTC. Residues: CASSSRTSGNNEQFF.

This clone was counted only a few times. The genes are TRBV3-1 (or the pseudogene TRBV3-2) and TRBJ2-7, with TRBD1 as a possible D gene (6 bases). Per the germline V gene, CDR1 is LGHDT and CDR2 is YNNKEL (reference sequence). Trimming stripped 1 base from V and 5 bases from J, with 18 bases between. This CDR3 is built from 16 residues. The CDR3 DNA is TGTGCCAGCAGCCAAGGCAACACAGGGACCCTAAACGAGCAGTACTTC. This codes for CASSQGNTGTLNEQYF.

The chain combines TRBV19 with TRBJ2-5, with D uncertain. Trimming cost V 10 bases and J 5 bases, with 11 bases left between them. The V gene's germline CDR1 is LNHDA and CDR2 SQIVND (reference sequence). This CDR3 is built from 11 residues. The CDR3 coding sequence is TGTGCCACCCAAAGCGAGGAGACCCAGTACTTC. It encodes CATQSEETQYF.

The chain couples TRBV5-5 to TRBJ1-1, with D perhaps matching TRBD1 (6 bases). V dropped 0 bases and J dropped 12 bases, with 21 bases sitting between them. The CDR3 extends over 15 amino acids. In germline, CDR1 is SGHKS, CDR2 YYEKEE (reference sequence). For the CDR3, the DNA is TGTGCCAGCAGCTTGGGTTTGAAGCCGGGACATATAACTTTCTTT. This sequence encodes CASSLGLKPGHITFF.

This rearrangement joins TRBV7-6 to TRBJ2-1; TRBD2 might be the D (6 bases). The length of the CDR3 is 15 residues. CDR1 is SGHVS and CDR2 is FNYEAQ in the germline V gene. Trimming shortened V by 0 bases and J by 7 bases, and 13 bases separated the two germline ends. Here the CDR3 reads CASSLASGAWNEQFF. The CDR3 bases are TGTGCCAGCAGCTTAGCTAGCGGAGCATGGAATGAGCAGTTCTTC. Full variable domain (remainder filled in from reference TRBV7-6 and TRBJ2-1): GAGVSQSPRYKVTKRGQDVALRCDPISGHVSLYWYRQALGQGPEFLTYFNYEAQQDKSGLPNDRFSAERPEGSISTLTIQRTEQRDSAMYRCASSLASGAWNEQFFGPGTRLTVL.

J is TRBJ2-6 and V is TRBV5-5, with 8 nucleotides matching TRBD1. Germline loops: CDR1 SGHKS, CDR2 YYEKEE (reference sequence). The trim removed 6 bases at V and 0 bases at J, leaving 8 bases unmatched. The CDR3 is 17 amino acids. CDR3 amino acids: CASNSGTGASGANVLTF. The CDR3, as DNA: TGTGCCAGCAATTCCGGGACAGGCGCCTCTGGGGCCAACGTCCTGACTTTC. The variable domain in full, completed from reference TRBV5-5 and TRBJ2-6, reads DAGVTQSPTHLIKTRGQQVTLRCSPISGHKSVSWYQQVLGQGPQFIFQYYEKEERGRGNFPDRFSARQFPNYSSELNVNALLLGDSALYLCASNSGTGASGANVLTFGAGSRLTVL.

V gene TRBV6-1 combines with J gene TRBJ1-2, with D hard to call. Germline CDR1 reads MNHNS; CDR2 reads SASEGT. V lost 4 bases and J lost 8, with 20 bases in between. The CDR3 has 15 amino acids. The CDR3 DNA reads as TGTGCCAGCAGTGGAGCCCCTTCCGGTTATTGGGGCTACACCTTC. Protein product: CASSGAPSGYWGYTF.

The rearrangement links TRBV27 to TRBJ1-2, with 11 bases identical to TRBD1. CDR1 and CDR2 from the germline V gene are MNHEY and SMNVEV (reference sequence). V lost 6 bases to trimming and J lost 5 bases; unmatched junction nucleotides: 8. The CDR3 is 15 residues long. CDR3 residues: CASRGDRGFEYGYTF. Here the CDR3 DNA reads TGTGCCAGCAGGGGGGACAGGGGGTTTGAGTATGGCTACACCTTC.

The gene calls are TRBV30 and TRBJ1-6; the D is unclear. The germline CDR1 and CDR2 sequences are GTSNPN and SVGIG (reference sequence). The V gene lost 2 bases and the J gene lost 7 bases, with 18 bases spanning the gap. This CDR3 spans 16 amino acids. CDR3 in DNA: TGTGCCTGGAGTAGAAAACGGGTCTTCGGCAATTCACCCCTCCACTTT. This sequence encodes CAWSRKRVFGNSPLHF.

This chain links TRBV5-1 with TRBJ1-4, with D unclear. Germline CDR1 SGHRS, CDR2 YFSETQ. V gave up 4 bases and J gave up 7 bases, with 26 bases separating them. This CDR3 has 18 amino acids. CDR3 loop: CASSLRGSRLNDGEKLFF. CDR3 sequence (DNA): TGCGCCAGCAGCCTCCGCGGCAGTCGCCTTAATGATGGTGAAAAACTGTTTTTT. The full variable domain, in which reference TRBV5-1 and TRBJ1-4 provide the parts outside the CDR3, is KAGVTQTPRYLIKTRGQQVTLSCSPISGHRSVSWYQQTPGQGLQFLFEYFSETQRNKGNFPGRFSGRQFSNSRSEMNVSTLELGDSALYLCASSLRGSRLNDGEKLFFGSGTQLSVL.

This sequence joins TRBV6-5 and TRBJ2-7; D may be TRBD2 (6 bases). CDR3 size: 12 residues. Germline loops: CDR1 MNHEY, CDR2 SVGAGI. The V end was cut by 5 bases, the J end by 6 bases, with 11 bases between. The CDR3 sequence: CASSTGVAEQYF. CDR3 in DNA: TGTGCCAGCAGTACGGGGGTGGCCGAGCAGTACTTC.

The chain combines TRBV5-1 with TRBJ1-2; D is uncertain. Germline CDR1 and CDR2: SGHRS and YFSETQ. Trimming shortened V by 0 bases and J by 7 bases, and 10 bases separated the two germline ends. The CDR3 has 13 amino acids. CDR3 in DNA: TGCGCCAGCAGCTTGGTGGAGGCGGCTGGCTACACCTTC. It translates to CASSLVEAAGYTF.